The T cell receptor (beta chain) under discussion was sequenced for a study of cytomegalovirus exposure and HLA in healthy donors. 60 Vbeta and 13 Jbeta primers were used in PCR. Method: immunoSEQ multiplex PCR; TCRdb's copy keeps in-frame clones and lacks some. Of around 180,000 clones listed, approximately 78% are singletons. Regarding this clone: Its antigen is as yet unknown.

V gave up 1 base and J gave up 2 bases; unmatched junction bases: 1. Germline CDR1 reads SNHLY; CDR2 reads FYNNEI. This CDR3 contains 14 residues. Study observations and caveats: As a later analysis showed, several of the most significant clusters appeared to be linked to common viral pathogens. In a later analysis, across HLA loci, associated TCR counts were highest for DRB1, lowest for HLA-C.

The source of this sequence is a male donor in good health and CMV-seronegative. The chain couples TRBV2 to TRBJ1-2; 7 nucleotides agree with TRBD1. The specimen sequenced was PBMCs. The CDR3 here is CASSEVGGNYGYTF. The CDR3 DNA reads as TGTGCCAGCAGTGAAGTAGGGGGCAACTATGGCTACACCTTC.